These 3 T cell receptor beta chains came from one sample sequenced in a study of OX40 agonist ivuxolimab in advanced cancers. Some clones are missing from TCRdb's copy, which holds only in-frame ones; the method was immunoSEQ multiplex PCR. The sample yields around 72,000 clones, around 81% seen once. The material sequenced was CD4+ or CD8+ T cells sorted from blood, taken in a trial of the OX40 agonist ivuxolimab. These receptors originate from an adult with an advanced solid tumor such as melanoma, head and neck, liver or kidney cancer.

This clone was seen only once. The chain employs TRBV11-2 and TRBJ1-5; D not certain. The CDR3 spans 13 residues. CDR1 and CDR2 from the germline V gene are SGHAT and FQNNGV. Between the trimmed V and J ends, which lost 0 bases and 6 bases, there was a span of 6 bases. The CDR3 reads CASSLDRGQPQHF. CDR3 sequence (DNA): TGTGCCAGCAGCTTAGATCGGGGTCAGCCCCAGCATTTT.

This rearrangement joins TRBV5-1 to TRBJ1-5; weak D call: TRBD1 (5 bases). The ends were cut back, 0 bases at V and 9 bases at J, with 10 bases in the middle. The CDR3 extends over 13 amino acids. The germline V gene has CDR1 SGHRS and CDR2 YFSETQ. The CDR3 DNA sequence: TGCGCCAGCAGCTTGGTCGGGGGAAGGCCCCAGCATTTT. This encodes CASSLVGGRPQHF. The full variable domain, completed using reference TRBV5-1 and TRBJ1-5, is KAGVTQTPRYLIKTRGQQVTLSCSPISGHRSVSWYQQTPGQGLQFLFEYFSETQRNKGNFPGRFSGRQFSNSRSEMNVSTLELGDSALYLCASSLVGGRPQHFGDGTRLSIL.

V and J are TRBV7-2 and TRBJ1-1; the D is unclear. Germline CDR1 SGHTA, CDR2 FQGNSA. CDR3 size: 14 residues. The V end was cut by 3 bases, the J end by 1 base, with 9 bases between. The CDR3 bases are TGTGCCAGCAGCTTTTCGACGGGGAACACTGAAGCTTTCTTT. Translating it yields CASSFSTGNTEAFF. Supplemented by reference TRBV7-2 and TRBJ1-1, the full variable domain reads GAGVSQSPSNKVTEKGKDVELRCDPISGHTALYWYRQSLGQGLEFLIYFQGNSAPDKSGLPSDRFSAERTGGSVSTLTIQRTQQEDSAVYLCASSFSTGNTEAFFGQGTRLTVV.